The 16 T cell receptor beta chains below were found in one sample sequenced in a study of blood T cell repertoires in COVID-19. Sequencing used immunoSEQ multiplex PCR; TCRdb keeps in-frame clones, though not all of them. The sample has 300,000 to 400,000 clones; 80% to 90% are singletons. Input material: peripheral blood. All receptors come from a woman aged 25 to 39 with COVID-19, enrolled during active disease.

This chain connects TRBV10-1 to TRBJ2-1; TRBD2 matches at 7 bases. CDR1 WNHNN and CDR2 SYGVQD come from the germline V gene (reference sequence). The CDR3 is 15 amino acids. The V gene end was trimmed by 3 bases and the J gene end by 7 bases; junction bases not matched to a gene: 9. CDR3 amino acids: CASSDIAGEVNEQFF. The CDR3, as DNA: TGCGCCAGCAGTGATATAGCGGGTGAGGTGAATGAGCAGTTCTTC.

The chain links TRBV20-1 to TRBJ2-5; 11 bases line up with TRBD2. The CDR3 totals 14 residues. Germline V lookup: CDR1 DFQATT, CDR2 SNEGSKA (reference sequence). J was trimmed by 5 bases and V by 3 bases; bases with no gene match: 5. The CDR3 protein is CSASTSGGSETQYF. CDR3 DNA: TGCAGTGCTAGTACTAGCGGGGGTTCTGAGACCCAGTACTTC.

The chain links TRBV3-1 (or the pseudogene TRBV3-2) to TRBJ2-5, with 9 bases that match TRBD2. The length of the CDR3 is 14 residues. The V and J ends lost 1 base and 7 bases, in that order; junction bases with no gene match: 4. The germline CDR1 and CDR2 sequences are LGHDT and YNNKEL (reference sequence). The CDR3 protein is CASSQGAGGGTQYF. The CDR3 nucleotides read TGTGCCAGCAGCCAAGGAGCGGGAGGCGGGACCCAGTACTTC.

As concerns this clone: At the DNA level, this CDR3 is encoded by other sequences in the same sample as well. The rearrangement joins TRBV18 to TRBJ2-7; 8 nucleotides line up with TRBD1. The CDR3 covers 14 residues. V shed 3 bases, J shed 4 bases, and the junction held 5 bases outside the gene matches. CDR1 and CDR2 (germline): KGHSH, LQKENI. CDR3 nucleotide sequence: TGTGCCAGCTCACCCCGACAGGGGACTTACGAGCAGTACGTC. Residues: CASSPRQGTYEQYV.

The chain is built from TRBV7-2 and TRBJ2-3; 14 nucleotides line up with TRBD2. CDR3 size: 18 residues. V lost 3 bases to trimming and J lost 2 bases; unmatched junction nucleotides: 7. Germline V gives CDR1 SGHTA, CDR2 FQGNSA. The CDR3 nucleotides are TGTGCCAGCAGCTTCCGGGGGACTAGCGGGGGTTACACAGATACGCAGTATTTT. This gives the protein CASSFRGTSGGYTDTQYF.

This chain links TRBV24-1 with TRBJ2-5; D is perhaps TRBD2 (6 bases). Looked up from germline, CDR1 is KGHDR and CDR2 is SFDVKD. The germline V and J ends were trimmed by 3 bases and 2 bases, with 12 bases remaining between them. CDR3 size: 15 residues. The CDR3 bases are TGTGCCACCAGTGATGCCGGGAGAGAACAAGAGACCCAGTACTTC. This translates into CATSDAGREQETQYF.

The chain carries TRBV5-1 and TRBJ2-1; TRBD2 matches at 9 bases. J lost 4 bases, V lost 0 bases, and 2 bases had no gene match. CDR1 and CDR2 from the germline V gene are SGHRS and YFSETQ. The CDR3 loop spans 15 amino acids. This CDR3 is CASSLGGGAYNEQFF. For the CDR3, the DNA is TGCGCCAGCAGCTTGGGCGGGGGGGCTTACAATGAGCAGTTCTTC.

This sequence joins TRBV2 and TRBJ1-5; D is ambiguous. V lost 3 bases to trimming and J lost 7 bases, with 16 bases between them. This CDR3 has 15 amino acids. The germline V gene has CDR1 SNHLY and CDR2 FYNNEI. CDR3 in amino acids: CASSDKRRVGQPQHF. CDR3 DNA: TGTGCCAGCAGTGATAAAAGGAGGGTTGGACAGCCCCAGCATTTT.

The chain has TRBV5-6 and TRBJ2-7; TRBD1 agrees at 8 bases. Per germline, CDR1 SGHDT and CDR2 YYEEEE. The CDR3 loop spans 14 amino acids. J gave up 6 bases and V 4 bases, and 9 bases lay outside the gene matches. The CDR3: CASSPRGRIAEQYF. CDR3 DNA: TGTGCCAGCAGCCCCAGGGGGCGCATAGCCGAGCAGTACTTC.

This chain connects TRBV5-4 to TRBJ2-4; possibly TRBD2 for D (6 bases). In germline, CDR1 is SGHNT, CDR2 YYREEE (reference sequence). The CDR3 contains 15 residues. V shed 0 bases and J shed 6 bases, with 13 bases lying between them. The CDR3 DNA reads TGTGCCAGCAGCTTGGCCGGGGGTGGGCGAAACATTCAGTACTTC. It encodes CASSLAGGGRNIQYF.

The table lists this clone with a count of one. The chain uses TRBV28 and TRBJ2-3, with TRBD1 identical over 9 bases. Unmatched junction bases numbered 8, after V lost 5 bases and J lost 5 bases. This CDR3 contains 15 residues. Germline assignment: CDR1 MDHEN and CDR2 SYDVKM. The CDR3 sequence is CASSPLRQGGDTQYF. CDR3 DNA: TGTGCCAGCAGTCCCCTCCGACAGGGGGGAGATACGCAGTATTTT.

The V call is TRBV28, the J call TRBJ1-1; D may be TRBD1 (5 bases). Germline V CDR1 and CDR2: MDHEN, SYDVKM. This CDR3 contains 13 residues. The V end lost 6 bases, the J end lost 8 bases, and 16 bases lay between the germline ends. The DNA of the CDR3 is TGTGCCAGCAGCCGGGGGAGCCACCAGGAAGCTTTCTTT. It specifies CASSRGSHQEAFF.

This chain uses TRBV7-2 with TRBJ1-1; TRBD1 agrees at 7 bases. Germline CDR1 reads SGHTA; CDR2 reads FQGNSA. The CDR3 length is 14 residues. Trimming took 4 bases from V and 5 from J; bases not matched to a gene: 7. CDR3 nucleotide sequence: TGTGCCAGCAGCTGGACAGGAGTGCAAACTGAAGCTTTCTTT. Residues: CASSWTGVQTEAFF.

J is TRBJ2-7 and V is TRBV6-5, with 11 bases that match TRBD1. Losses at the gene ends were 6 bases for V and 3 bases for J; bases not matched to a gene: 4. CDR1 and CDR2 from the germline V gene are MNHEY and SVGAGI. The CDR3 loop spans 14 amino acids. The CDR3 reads CASRTGTGGYEQYF. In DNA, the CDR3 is TGTGCCAGCAGAACCGGGACAGGGGGCTACGAGCAGTACTTC.

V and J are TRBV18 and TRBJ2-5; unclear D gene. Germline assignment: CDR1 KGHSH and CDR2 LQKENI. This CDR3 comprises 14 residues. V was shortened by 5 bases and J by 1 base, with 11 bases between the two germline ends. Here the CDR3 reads CASSFTESQETQYF. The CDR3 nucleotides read TGTGCCAGCTCATTCACCGAGTCCCAAGAGACCCAGTACTTC.

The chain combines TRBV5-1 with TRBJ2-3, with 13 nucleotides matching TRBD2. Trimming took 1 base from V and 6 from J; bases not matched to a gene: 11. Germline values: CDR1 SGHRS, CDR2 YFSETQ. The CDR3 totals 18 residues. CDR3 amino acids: CASSLQLAGGNTLDTQYF. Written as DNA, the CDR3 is TGCGCCAGCAGCTTGCAACTAGCGGGGGGGAACACCTTGGATACGCAGTATTTT.